This T cell receptor (beta chain) was recorded in a study of identical twins. The CDR3 runs to 16 residues. V was clipped by 2 bases and J by 2 bases; unmatched bases: 8. Germline V lookup: CDR1 MNHEY, CDR2 SVGAGI. Each CDR3 protein gets one entry after TCRdb re-called the 5' RACE reads with MiXCR. The sample includes roughly 690,000 distinct CDR3 sequences, 21% of them seen just once. These data also formed part of another study, on T cells expressing NK-cell markers. That source adds: Most of the eight sequenced donors were HCMV-seropositive; one was seronegative.

Specimen: PBMCs. The origin of this receptor is a woman aged 18-30 years in good health. This chain uses TRBV6-5 with TRBJ2-5; 7 nucleotides align to TRBD1. CDR3 DNA: TGTGCCAGCAGTTACCATCAGGGACAGTTACAAGAGACCCAGTACTTC. Its translation: CASSYHQGQLQETQYF.